Presented here are 11 T cell receptor beta chains from one specimen sequenced in a study of T cells after yellow fever vaccination. TCRdb processed the 5' RACE reads anew with MiXCR; each CDR3 protein has one entry. The sample includes over 8,000 distinct CDR3 sequences, under 5.5% of them seen just once. Sequenced here: PBMCs, either bulk or a sorted T-cell subset (CD4+, CD8+, memory, or dextramer-sorted; not recorded which), sampled around 16 days after the first yellow fever vaccination. The receptors originated from a man aged 18-30 years who received the YFV17D yellow fever vaccine.

In its sample, this clonotype was seen many times. The chain joins TRBV25-1 to TRBJ2-2; 9 nucleotides align to TRBD1. V lost 5 bases to trimming and J lost 4 bases; unmatched junction nucleotides: 26. The germline V gene encodes CDR1 MGHDK and CDR2 SYGVNS. This CDR3 is 22 amino acids long. CDR3: CASSPLVGQGPGRSRSTGELFF. Written as DNA, the CDR3 is TGTGCCAGCAGTCCACTCGTCGGACAGGGGCCCGGGAGATCCCGGAGCACCGGGGAGCTGTTTTTT.

In its sample, this clonotype was seen many times. The chain is built from TRBV6-6 and TRBJ2-1, with TRBD2 as a possible D gene (6 bases). V was trimmed by 4 bases and J by 4 bases, leaving 14 bases between them. The germline CDR1 and CDR2 sequences are MNHNY and SVGAGI (reference sequence). The CDR3 runs to 15 residues. CDR3 nucleotide sequence: TGTGCCAGCAGTTCCGGGACTTTACTGTACAATGAGCAGTTCTTC. It codes for CASSSGTLLYNEQFF.

The chain has TRBV20-1 and TRBJ1-2; D unresolved. V was shortened by 0 bases and J by 8 bases, with 10 bases between the two germline ends. CDR1 and CDR2 (germline): DFQATT, SNEGSKA (reference sequence). This CDR3 has 12 residues. CDR3 sequence reads: CSARERQEGYTF. CDR3 nucleotide sequence: TGCAGTGCTAGAGAACGTCAGGAAGGCTACACCTTC.

In its sample, this clonotype was seen many times. The V gene is TRBV15, the J gene TRBJ2-2; 10 bases line up with TRBD1. V was pared by 3 bases and J by 3 bases, with 4 bases of the junction left unmatched. Germline V gene lookup returns CDR1 LNHNV and CDR2 YYDKDF (reference sequence). The CDR3 contains 16 residues. The CDR3 DNA is TGTGCCACCAGCAGCATCGGGACAGGGGACACCGGGGAGCTGTTTTTT. Its protein product is CATSSIGTGDTGELFF.

This clonotype was found many times. The chain employs TRBV4-1 and TRBJ1-5; maybe TRBD1 (5 bases). This CDR3 has 13 residues. Per germline, CDR1 MGHRA and CDR2 YSYEKL. The germline V and J ends were trimmed by 0 bases and 12 bases, with 12 bases remaining between them. The CDR3, as DNA: TGCGCCAGCAGCCAAGAAGGGGCAGGGAGCCAGCATTTT. It specifies CASSQEGAGSQHF.

This clonotype was seen ten or more times. The V gene is TRBV5-5, the J gene TRBJ1-4, with D perhaps TRBD1 (6 bases). CDR1 and CDR2 (germline): SGHKS, YYEKEE (reference sequence). The CDR3 consists of 15 residues. V was pared by 4 bases and J by 4 bases, with 14 bases between. CDR3 region: CASSRTGSSNEKLFF. CDR3 sequence (DNA): TGTGCCAGCAGCCGAACAGGGAGCAGTAATGAAAAACTGTTTTTT. Filled out from reference TRBV5-5 and TRBJ1-4, the complete variable domain reads DAGVTQSPTHLIKTRGQQVTLRCSPISGHKSVSWYQQVLGQGPQFIFQYYEKEERGRGNFPDRFSARQFPNYSSELNVNALLLGDSALYLCASSRTGSSNEKLFFGSGTQLSVL.

There are many counts of this clonotype. The chain employs TRBV12-3 or TRBV12-4 and TRBJ1-2, with D perhaps TRBD1 (5 bases). V lost 5 bases and J 5 bases, leaving 15 bases between the germline ends. There are 14 residues in the CDR3. The CDR3 DNA reads TGTGCCAGCAGTCGGGGGGGGGGAACATATGGCTACACCTTC. Amino acid sequence: CASSRGGGTYGYTF.

This clonotype is medium-sized (0.01 to 0.1%) in the sample. The V gene is TRBV12-3 or TRBV12-4, the J gene TRBJ1-5; D uncertain. The V end was cut by 3 bases, the J end by 3 bases, with 12 bases between. CDR3 length: 15 amino acids. The CDR3 region has the DNA TGTGCCAGCAGTTTGGGTTTTGGCCCCAATCAGCCCCAGCATTTT. It codes for CASSLGFGPNQPQHF.

In its sample, this clonotype ranks as medium-sized. V usage is TRBV7-9 and J usage is TRBJ2-2, with 8 bases aligning to TRBD1. CDR1 SEHNR and CDR2 FQNEAQ come from the germline V gene (reference sequence). This CDR3 is built from 17 residues. The trim removed 1 base at V and 3 bases at J, leaving 7 bases unmatched. CDR3 bases: TGTGCCAGCAGCTTAGGGCAGGGGGCGTTCGACACCGGGGAGCTGTTTTTT. Residues: CASSLGQGAFDTGELFF.

This clonotype was seen repeatedly, ten times or more. The gene calls are TRBV19 and TRBJ2-2; tentative D call: TRBD1 (6 bases). CDR1 and CDR2 (germline): LNHDA, SQIVND (reference sequence). This CDR3 contains 15 residues. V was shortened by 4 bases and J by 6 bases, with 15 bases between the two germline ends. This CDR3 is CASSRQGIYPGELFF. In DNA form, the CDR3 reads TGTGCCAGTAGTAGGCAGGGGATTTATCCCGGGGAGCTGTTTTTT.

This clonotype is medium-sized. The rearrangement links TRBV7-2 to TRBJ2-3; D gene uncertain. The germline gives CDR1 SGHTA, CDR2 FQGNSA. The CDR3 loop spans 14 amino acids. Trimming removed 1 base at V and 3 bases at J, with 8 bases between. The CDR3 protein is CASSLESRTDTQYF. CDR3 in DNA: TGTGCCAGCAGCTTAGAGTCCAGGACAGATACGCAGTATTTT.